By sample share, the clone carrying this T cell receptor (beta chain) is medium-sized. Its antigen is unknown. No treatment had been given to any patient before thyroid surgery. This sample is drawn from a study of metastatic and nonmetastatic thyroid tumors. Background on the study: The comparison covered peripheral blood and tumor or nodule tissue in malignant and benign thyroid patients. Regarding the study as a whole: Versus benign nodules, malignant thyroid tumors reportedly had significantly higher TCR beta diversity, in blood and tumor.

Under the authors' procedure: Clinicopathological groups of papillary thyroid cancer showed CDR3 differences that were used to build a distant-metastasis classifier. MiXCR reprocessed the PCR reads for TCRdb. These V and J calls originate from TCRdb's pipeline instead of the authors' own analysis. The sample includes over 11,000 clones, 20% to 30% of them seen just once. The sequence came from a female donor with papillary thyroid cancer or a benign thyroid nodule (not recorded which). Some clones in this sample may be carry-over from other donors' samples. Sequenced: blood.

The CDR3 loop reads CATSGSPSYEQYF. CDR3 in DNA: TGTGCCACCAGCGGGAGCCCCTCCTACGAGCAGTACTTC. The chain combines TRBV24-1 with TRBJ2-7, with D perhaps matching TRBD2 (6 bases). Germline CDR1 KGHDR, CDR2 SFDVKD. This CDR3 is 13 amino acids long. The V end lost 7 bases, the J end lost 0 bases, and 9 bases lay between the germline ends.